The 2 T cell receptor beta chains below come from one sample, sequenced in a study of T cell repertoires in cytomegalovirus infection. For these receptors, no antigen is known. MiXCR, applied by TCRdb to the reads, yields one record per CDR3 protein. The sample has some 480,000 distinct CDR3 sequences, around 30% seen once. This specimen consisted of cultured PBMCs, obtained from culture after CMV antigen stimulation. The receptors shown here come from a human donor in good health (CMV status not recorded). Some clones in this sample may be carry-over from other donors' samples.

This rearrangement joins TRBV11-2 to TRBJ1-2; 7 nucleotides agree with TRBD1. The CDR3 totals 15 residues. With V trimmed by 1 base and J by 5 bases, 7 bases remained unmatched. Per germline, CDR1 SGHAT and CDR2 FQNNGV. The CDR3 here is CASSLAGQALYGYTF. CDR3 DNA sequence: TGTGCCAGCAGCTTAGCTGGACAGGCTTTATATGGCTACACCTTC.

The V call is TRBV6-2 or TRBV6-3, the J call TRBJ2-7; 8 bases map to TRBD2. Per the germline V gene, CDR1 is MNHEY and CDR2 is SVGEGT. With V trimmed by 2 bases and J by 1 base, 7 bases remained unmatched. The CDR3 totals 16 residues. The CDR3 spells CASSYPPPGGSYEQYF. The CDR3 DNA follows: TGTGCCAGCAGTTACCCTCCTCCGGGAGGGTCCTACGAGCAGTACTTC.